This TCR beta chain was identified in a study of Ad26.COV2.S vaccination and SARS-CoV-2 variants. About the research overall: Participants got Ad26.COV2.S intramuscularly, once or twice 56 days apart.

From germline, CDR1 is SGHTS and CDR2 YDEGEE. V lost 0 bases to trimming and J lost 4 bases, with 11 bases between them. The CDR3 totals 15 residues. TCRdb's copy holds only in-frame clones and misses some; the assay was immunoSEQ multiplex PCR. The sample has 200,000 to 300,000 clones; 88% are singletons. Treatment of the sample: 15 to 20 received Ad26.COV2.S at low or high dose, single or two shots; roughly 5 received placebo; per-sample allocation not given. Collection of samples fell on day 63 after the first vaccine or placebo injection. An adult of 18-55 years in Boston served as donor. Study-level points and caveats: Considerable breadth of spike-specific CD8+ and CD4+ T cell responses has reportedly been documented following vaccination.

A remark on this clone: The antigen is not known.

The chain couples TRBV5-8 to TRBJ1-5, with D possibly being TRBD1 (5 bases). The sample here was peripheral blood, taken in a trial of Ad26.COV2.S vaccine versus placebo. This TCR was recovered from a person aged 18-65 years who received the Ad26.COV2.S COVID-19 vaccine or a placebo. This CDR3 reads CASSLVLGENQPQHF. CDR3 sequence (DNA): TGTGCCAGCAGCTTGGTTCTAGGGGAGAATCAGCCCCAGCATTTT.